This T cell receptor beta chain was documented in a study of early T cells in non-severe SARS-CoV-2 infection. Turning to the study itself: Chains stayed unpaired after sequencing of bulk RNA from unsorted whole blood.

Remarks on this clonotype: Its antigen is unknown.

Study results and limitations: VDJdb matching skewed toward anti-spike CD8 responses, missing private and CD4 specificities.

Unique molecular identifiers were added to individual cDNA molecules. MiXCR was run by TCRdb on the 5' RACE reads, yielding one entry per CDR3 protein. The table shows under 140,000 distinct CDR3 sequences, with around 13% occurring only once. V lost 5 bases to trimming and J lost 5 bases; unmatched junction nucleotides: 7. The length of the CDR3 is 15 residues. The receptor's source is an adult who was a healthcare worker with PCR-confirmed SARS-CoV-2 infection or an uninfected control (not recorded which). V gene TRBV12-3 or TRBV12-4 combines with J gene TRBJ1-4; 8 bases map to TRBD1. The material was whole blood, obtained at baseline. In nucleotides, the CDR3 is TGTGCCAGCAGTCCTACAGGGGGAATAAATGAAAAACTGTTTTTT. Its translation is CASSPTGGINEKLFF.